This entry lists 14 T cell receptor beta chains sequenced from one sample in a study of blood T cell repertoires in COVID-19. Method: immunoSEQ multiplex PCR; TCRdb's copy keeps in-frame clones and lacks some. The profile shows 250,000 to 350,000 clones, around 89% of them singletons. Sequenced input: peripheral blood. These receptor sequences come from a woman in her sixties or seventies with acute or convalescent COVID-19.

This sequence joins TRBV10-1 and TRBJ2-2; D unresolved. The germline V gene has CDR1 WNHNN and CDR2 SYGVQD (reference sequence). The CDR3 sequence is 15 residues long. V lost 3 bases and J 2 bases, leaving 10 bases between the germline ends. The chain's CDR3 is CASSEGRINTGELFF. The DNA of the CDR3 is TGCGCCAGCAGTGAAGGCAGGATAAACACCGGGGAGCTGTTTTTT.

V and J are TRBV5-6 and TRBJ2-3, with D possibly being TRBD2 (5 bases). The CDR3 runs 13 residues. V lost 1 base and J lost 3, with 6 bases in between. CDR1 and CDR2 (germline): SGHDT, YYEEEE. CDR3 sequence (DNA): TGTGCCAGCAGCTTGAGGAGGACAGATACGCAGTATTTT. This sequence encodes CASSLRRTDTQYF. The full variable domain, with the rest looked up from reference TRBV5-6 and TRBJ2-3, is DAGVTQSPTHLIKTRGQQVTLRCSPKSGHDTVSWYQQALGQGPQFIFQYYEEEERQRGNFPDRFSGHQFPNYSSELNVNALLLGDSALYLCASSLRRTDTQYFGPGTRLTVL.

This chain uses TRBV28 with TRBJ2-1, with 7 nucleotides matching TRBD1. With V trimmed by 6 bases and J by 10 bases, 15 bases remained unmatched. Germline V lookup: CDR1 MDHEN, CDR2 SYDVKM. CDR3 length equals 15 residues. CDR3 in amino acids: CASSPSPPQGDEQFF. The CDR3 nucleotides read TGTGCCAGCAGCCCCAGCCCCCCCCAGGGGGACGAGCAGTTCTTC. Based on the CDR3 plus reference TRBV28 and TRBJ2-1, the full variable domain is DVKVTQSSRYLVKRTGEKVFLECVQDMDHENMFWYRQDPGLGLRLIYFSYDVKMKEKGDIPEGYSVSREKKERFSLILESASTNQTSMYLCASSPSPPQGDEQFFGPGTRLTVL.

The rearrangement joins TRBV19 to TRBJ1-3; 7 nucleotides agree with TRBD1. The junction had 6 bases not matched to a gene; V was cut back by 6 bases and J by 4 bases. Germline CDR1 reads LNHDA; CDR2 reads SQIVND (reference sequence). The CDR3 sequence is 14 residues long. In DNA form, the CDR3 reads TGTGCCAGTAGGCGACAGGGAACGGGAAACACCATATATTTT. Translated, it gives CASRRQGTGNTIYF.

This clone has only a few counts. The V gene is TRBV6-4, the J gene TRBJ2-2, with D perhaps matching TRBD1 (6 bases). V was pared by 0 bases and J by 6 bases, with 11 bases between. The germline V gene has CDR1 MRHNA and CDR2 SNTAGT. The CDR3 runs to 15 residues. Here the CDR3 reads CASSDSGGESGELFF. For the CDR3, the DNA is TGTGCCAGCAGTGACTCAGGGGGAGAATCCGGGGAGCTGTTTTTT.

This chain joins TRBV24-1 and TRBJ2-1; 14 positions match TRBD2. The CDR3 sequence is 16 residues long. Germline V gene data show CDR1 as KGHDR and CDR2 as SFDVKD. V lost 4 bases, J lost 8 bases, and 6 bases stayed unmatched. CDR3 bases: TGTGCCACCAGTGAACCCGGGACTAGCGGGAGCCATGAGCAGTTCTTC. Translation gives CATSEPGTSGSHEQFF.

This clone was recorded only once. The V call is TRBV28, the J call TRBJ2-4; D possibly corresponds to TRBD1 (6 bases). CDR1 is MDHEN and CDR2 is SYDVKM in the germline V gene. V lost 5 bases, J lost 16 bases, and 18 bases lay in between. The CDR3 length is 12 residues. As DNA, the CDR3 is TGTGCCAGCAGTGTAAACAGGGCTATGGTCTACTTC. It is translated as CASSVNRAMVYF.

This clone was counted between two and nine times. V and J are TRBV24-1 and TRBJ2-3; D gene unclear. Per the germline V gene, CDR1 is KGHDR and CDR2 is SFDVKD. The CDR3 spans 12 residues. Trimming pared 9 bases from V and 3 bases from J, leaving 9 bases between. The CDR3 DNA reads TGTGCCACCTCCGAGAAGACAGATACGCAGTATTTT. Translated, it gives CATSEKTDTQYF.

The V and J genes are TRBV5-1 and TRBJ1-1; D ambiguous. Germline CDR1 and CDR2: SGHRS and YFSETQ. Trimming stripped 0 bases from V and 7 bases from J, with 16 bases between. The length of the CDR3 is 15 residues. The CDR3 coding sequence is TGCGCCAGCAGCTTGGGTCCGGTGGGAGGCATTGAAGCTTTCTTT. It encodes CASSLGPVGGIEAFF.

The chain carries TRBV5-1 and TRBJ1-4; 9 bases are shared with TRBD1. Trimming at V came to 4 bases and at J to 6 bases, leaving 4 bases not matched to a gene. Germline V lookup: CDR1 SGHRS, CDR2 YFSETQ. This CDR3 contains 14 residues. As DNA, the CDR3 is TGCGCCAGCAGCGGGGGACAGGGCGATGAAAAACTGTTTTTT. The encoded protein is CASSGGQGDEKLFF.

The chain uses TRBV7-6 and TRBJ1-6; TRBD1 aligns across 8 bases. Germline trimming cut 5 bases from V and 5 bases from J; bases unmatched to any gene: 8. Germline loops: CDR1 SGHVS, CDR2 FNYEAQ. The CDR3 runs to 16 residues. The CDR3 nucleotides read TGTGCCAGCAGCCGGACAGGGAGGTGGGATAATTCACCCCTCCACTTT. It specifies CASSRTGRWDNSPLHF.

This clone was observed once. The gene calls are TRBV3-1 (or the pseudogene TRBV3-2) and TRBJ1-2; 7 bases align to TRBD1. V was clipped by 3 bases and J by 0 bases; unmatched bases: 10. Germline CDR1 LGHDT, CDR2 YNNKEL (reference sequence). This CDR3 has 17 amino acids. In DNA, the CDR3 is TGTGCCAGCAGCCATCTTTTCAGGGGGATTACTAACTATGGCTACACCTTC. The encoded protein is CASSHLFRGITNYGYTF.

Note on this clone: Germline is not matched at one junction end, which may reflect a read error. The rearrangement links TRBV7-2 to TRBJ2-4; 7 nucleotides match TRBD2. CDR1 is SGHTA and CDR2 is FQGNSA in the germline V gene. The CDR3 runs 13 residues. CDR3: CASKVLAGPVSGF. The CDR3 DNA follows: TGTGCCAGCAAAGTTTTAGCGGGTCCCGTATCGGGGTTC.

The rearrangement joins TRBV4-3 to TRBJ2-2; D is unclear. Trimming cost V 1 base and J 2 bases, with 5 bases left between them. This CDR3 comprises 14 residues. The germline V gene has CDR1 LGHNA and CDR2 YSLEER. In nucleotides, the CDR3 is TGCGCCAGCAGCCAAGTCCTCAACACCGGGGAGCTGTTTTTT. It specifies CASSQVLNTGELFF.